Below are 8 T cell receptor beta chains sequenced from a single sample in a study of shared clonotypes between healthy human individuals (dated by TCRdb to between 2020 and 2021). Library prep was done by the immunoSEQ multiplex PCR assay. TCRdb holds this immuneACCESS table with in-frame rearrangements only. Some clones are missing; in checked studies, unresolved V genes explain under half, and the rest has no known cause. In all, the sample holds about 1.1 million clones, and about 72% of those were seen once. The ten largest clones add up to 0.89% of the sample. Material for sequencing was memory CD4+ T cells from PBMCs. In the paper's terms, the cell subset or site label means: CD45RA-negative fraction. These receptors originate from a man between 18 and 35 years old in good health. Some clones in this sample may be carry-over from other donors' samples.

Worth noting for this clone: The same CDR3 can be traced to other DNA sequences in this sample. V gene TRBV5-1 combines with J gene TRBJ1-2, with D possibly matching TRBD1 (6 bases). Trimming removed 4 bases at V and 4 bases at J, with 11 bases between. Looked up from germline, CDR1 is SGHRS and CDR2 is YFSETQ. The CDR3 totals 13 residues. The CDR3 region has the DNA TGCGCCAGCAGCGAGGGACAAAGCTATGGCTACACCTTC. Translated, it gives CASSEGQSYGYTF. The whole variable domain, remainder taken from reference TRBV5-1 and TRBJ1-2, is KAGVTQTPRYLIKTRGQQVTLSCSPISGHRSVSWYQQTPGQGLQFLFEYFSETQRNKGNFPGRFSGRQFSNSRSEMNVSTLELGDSALYLCASSEGQSYGYTFGSGTRLTVV.

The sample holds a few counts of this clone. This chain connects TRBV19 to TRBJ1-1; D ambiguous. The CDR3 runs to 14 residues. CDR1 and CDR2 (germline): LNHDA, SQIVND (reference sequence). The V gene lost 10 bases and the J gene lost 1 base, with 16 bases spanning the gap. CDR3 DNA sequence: TGTGCCACCTCCTATGACGGCCAGAACACTGAAGCTTTCTTT. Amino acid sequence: CATSYDGQNTEAFF.

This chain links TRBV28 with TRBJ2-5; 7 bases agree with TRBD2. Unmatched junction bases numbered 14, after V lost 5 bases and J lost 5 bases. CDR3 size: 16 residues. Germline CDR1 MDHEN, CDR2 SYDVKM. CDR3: CASSDLSGLGRETQYF. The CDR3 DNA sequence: TGTGCCAGCAGTGACCTTAGCGGGCTTGGGCGGGAGACCCAGTACTTC.

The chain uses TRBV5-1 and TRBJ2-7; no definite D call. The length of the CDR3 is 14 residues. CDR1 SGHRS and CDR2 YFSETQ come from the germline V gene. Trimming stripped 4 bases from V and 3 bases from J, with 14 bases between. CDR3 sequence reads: CASSPVGLNYEQYF. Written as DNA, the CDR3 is TGCGCCAGCAGCCCCGTTGGGCTGAACTACGAGCAGTACTTC.

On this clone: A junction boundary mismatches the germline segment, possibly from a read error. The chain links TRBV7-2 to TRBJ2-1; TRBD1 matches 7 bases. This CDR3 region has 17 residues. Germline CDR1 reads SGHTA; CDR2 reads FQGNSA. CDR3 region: CASSPLPGQLPYNEQFF. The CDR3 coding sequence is TGTGCCAGCAGCCCTCTACCGGGACAGCTGCCCTATAATGAGCAGTTCTTC. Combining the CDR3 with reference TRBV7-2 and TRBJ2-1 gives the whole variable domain GAGVSQSPSNKVTEKGKDVELRCDPISGHTALYWYRQSLGQGLEFLIYFQGNSAPDKSGLPSDRFSAERTGGSVSTLTIQRTQQEDSAVYLCASSPLPGQLPYNEQFFGPGTRLTVL.

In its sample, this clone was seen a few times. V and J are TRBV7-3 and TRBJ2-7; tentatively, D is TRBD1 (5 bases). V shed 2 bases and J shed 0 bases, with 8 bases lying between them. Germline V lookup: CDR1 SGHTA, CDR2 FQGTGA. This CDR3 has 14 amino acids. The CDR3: CASSLGGASYEQYF. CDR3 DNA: TGTGCCAGCAGCTTAGGTGGGGCCTCCTACGAGCAGTACTTC.

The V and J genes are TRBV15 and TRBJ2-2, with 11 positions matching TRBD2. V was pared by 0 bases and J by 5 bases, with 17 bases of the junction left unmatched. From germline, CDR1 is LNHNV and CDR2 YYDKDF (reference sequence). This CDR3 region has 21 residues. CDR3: CATSRDRPGTSGKHGTGELFF. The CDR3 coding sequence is TGTGCCACCAGCAGAGATAGGCCCGGGACTAGCGGAAAACACGGGACCGGGGAGCTGTTTTTT. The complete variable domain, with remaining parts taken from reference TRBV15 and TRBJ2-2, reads DAMVIQNPRYQVTQFGKPVTLSCSQTLNHNVMYWYQQKSSQAPKLLFHYYDKDFNNEADTPDNFQSRRPNTSFCFLDIRSPGLGDTAMYLCATSRDRPGTSGKHGTGELFFGEGSRLTVL.

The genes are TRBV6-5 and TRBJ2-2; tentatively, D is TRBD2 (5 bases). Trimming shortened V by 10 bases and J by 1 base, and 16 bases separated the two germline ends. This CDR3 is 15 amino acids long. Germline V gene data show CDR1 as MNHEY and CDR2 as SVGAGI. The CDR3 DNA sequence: TGTGCCACTTACGCAGCGGCCAGGAACACCGGGGAGCTGTTTTTT. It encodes CATYAAARNTGELFF.